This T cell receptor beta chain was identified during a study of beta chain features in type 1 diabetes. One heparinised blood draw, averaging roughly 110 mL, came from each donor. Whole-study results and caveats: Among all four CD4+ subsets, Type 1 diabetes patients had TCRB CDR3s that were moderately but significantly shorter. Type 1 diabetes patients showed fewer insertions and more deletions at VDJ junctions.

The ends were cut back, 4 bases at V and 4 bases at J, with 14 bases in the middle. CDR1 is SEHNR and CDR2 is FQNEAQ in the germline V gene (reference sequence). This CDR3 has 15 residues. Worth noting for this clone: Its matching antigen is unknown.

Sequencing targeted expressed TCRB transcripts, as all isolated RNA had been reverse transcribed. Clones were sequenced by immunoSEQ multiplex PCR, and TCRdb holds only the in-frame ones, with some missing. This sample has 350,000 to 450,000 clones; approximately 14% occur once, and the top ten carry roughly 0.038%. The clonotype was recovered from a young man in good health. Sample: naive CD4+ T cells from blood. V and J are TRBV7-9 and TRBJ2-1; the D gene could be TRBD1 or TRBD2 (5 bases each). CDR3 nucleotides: TGTGCCAGCAGCTCCCGGGACCCCAAATACAATGAGCAGTTCTTC. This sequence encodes CASSSRDPKYNEQFF.